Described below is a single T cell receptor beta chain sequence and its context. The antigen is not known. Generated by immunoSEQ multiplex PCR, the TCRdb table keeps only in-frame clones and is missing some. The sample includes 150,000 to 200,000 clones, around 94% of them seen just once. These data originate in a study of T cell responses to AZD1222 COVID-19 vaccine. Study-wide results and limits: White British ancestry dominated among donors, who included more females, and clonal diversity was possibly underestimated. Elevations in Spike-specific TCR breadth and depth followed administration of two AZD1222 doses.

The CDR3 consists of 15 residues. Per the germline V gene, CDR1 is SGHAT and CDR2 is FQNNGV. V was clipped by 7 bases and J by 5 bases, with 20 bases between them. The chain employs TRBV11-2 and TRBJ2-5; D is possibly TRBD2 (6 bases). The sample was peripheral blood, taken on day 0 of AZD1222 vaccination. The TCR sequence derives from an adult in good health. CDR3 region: CASTSLGGDFETQYF. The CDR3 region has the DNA TGTGCCAGCACCTCCCTGGGGGGTGACTTCGAGACCCAGTACTTC.